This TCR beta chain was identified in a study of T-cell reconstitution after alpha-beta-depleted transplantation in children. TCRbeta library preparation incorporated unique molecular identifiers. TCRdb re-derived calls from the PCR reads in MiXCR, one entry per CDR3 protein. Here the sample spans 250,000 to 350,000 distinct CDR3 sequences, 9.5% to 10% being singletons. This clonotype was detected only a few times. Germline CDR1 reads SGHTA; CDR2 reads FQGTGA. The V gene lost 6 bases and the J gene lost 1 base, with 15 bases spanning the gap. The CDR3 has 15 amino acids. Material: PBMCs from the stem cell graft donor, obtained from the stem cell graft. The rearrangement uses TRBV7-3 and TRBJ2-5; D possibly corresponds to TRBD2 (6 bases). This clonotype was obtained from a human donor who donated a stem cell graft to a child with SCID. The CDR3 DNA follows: TGTGCCAGCAGTTCGAATGGGGGGACCCAAGAGACCCAGTACTTC. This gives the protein CASSSNGGTQETQYF. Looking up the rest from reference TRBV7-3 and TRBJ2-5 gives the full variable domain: GAGVSQTPSNKVTEKGKYVELRCDPISGHTALYWYRQSLGQGPEFLIYFQGTGAADDSGLPNDRFFAVRPEGSVSTLKIQRTERGDSAVYLCASSSNGGTQETQYFGPGTRLLVL.